The rows below give T cell receptor beta chains drawn from one sample of a study of blood T cell repertoires in COVID-19. The method was immunoSEQ multiplex PCR; TCRdb's version includes in-frame clones alone and lacks a portion of them. The sample consists of some 240,000 clones, about 87% of them appearing once. The sample comprised peripheral blood. The receptors were sampled from a woman in her 70s with COVID-19, enrolled during active disease. Each CDR3 is given with its conserved first and last residue. D genes are given only for firm matches. The size entry is marked missing in some rows and otherwise reads once, few, many or a size class.

d_gene	v_gene	abundance	j_gene	CDR3nt	CDR3aa
TRBD1	TRBV7-9	-	TRBJ2-7	TGTGCCAGCAGCTTAGGGGGACAGGGATACGAGCAGTACTTC	CASSLGGQGYEQYF
-	TRBV12-3/TRBV12-4	-	TRBJ2-1	TGTGCCAGCAGGGAAGACACGTATGAGCAGTTCTTC	CASREDTYEQFF
-	TRBV13	once	TRBJ1-4	TGTGCCAGCAGCTTAGGGGGCCCTGCAACTAATGAAAAACTGTTTTTT	CASSLGGPATNEKLFF
-	TRBV28	-	TRBJ1-4	TGTGCCAGCCGGAATAGAGGAACTAATGAAAAACTGTTTTTT	CASRNRGTNEKLFF
-	TRBV21-1	-	TRBJ2-1	TGTGCCATCTTATGGGACTTTTCTCCTCCTAAAAACTACAATGAGCAGTTCTTC	CAILWDFSPPKNYNEQFF
TRBD1	TRBV9	-	TRBJ2-7	TGTGCCAGCAGTCGGGGACAGAGCTCCTACGAGCAGTACTTC	CASSRGQSSYEQYF
-	TRBV6-6	-	TRBJ1-5	TGTGCCAGCAGTTACTTACAGGGCCCCCGTAGCCAGCCCCAGCATTTT	CASSYLQGPRSQPQHF
TRBD2	TRBV10-3	once	TRBJ2-1	TGTGCCATCAGTGAACTAAGGACTAGAGTCAATGAGCAGTTCTTC	CAISELRTRVNEQFF
TRBD1	TRBV6-5	-	TRBJ1-1	TGTGCCAGCAGTTACGGGACAGGGGGCCTTGGGGCTTTCTTT	CASSYGTGGLGAFF
-	TRBV18	-	TRBJ2-7	TGTGCCAGCTCACCTGAGCGGAACGAGCAGTACTTC	CASSPERNEQYF
TRBD2	TRBV7-9	-	TRBJ2-5	TGTGCCAGCAGCCCGCAGGGCGGGAGGGAGACCCAGTACTTC	CASSPQGGRETQYF
TRBD2	TRBV9	-	TRBJ2-1	TGTGCCAGCAGCGTATCTGCTAGCGGGTTGGAGCAGTTCTTC	CASSVSASGLEQFF
TRBD1	TRBV19	-	TRBJ1-2	TGTGCCAGTACTACAGGGGAGTGGAACTATGGCTACACCTTC	CASTTGEWNYGYTF
-	TRBV7-3	-	TRBJ2-1	TGTGCCAGCAGCTTAGCGGGGAGAATCAATGAGCAGTTCTTC	CASSLAGRINEQFF
TRBD2	TRBV24-1	once	TRBJ2-3	TGTGCCACCAGTGATTCCGGGACTAGCGGTTTCATCACAGATACGCAGTATTTT	CATSDSGTSGFITDTQYF
TRBD1	TRBV7-6	-	TRBJ2-2	TGTGCCAGCAGAAGGACAGGGGGGAGTCCTGGGGAGCTGTTTTTT	CASRRTGGSPGELFF
-	TRBV30	-	TRBJ1-5	TGTGCCTGGAGGGAGGGTTTCGAGCAGCCCCAGCATTTT	CAWREGFEQPQHF
-	TRBV21-1	-	TRBJ1-2	TGTGCCAGCAGCAAAGTAGCTCGGAACTATGGCTACACCTTC	CASSKVARNYGYTF
TRBD1	TRBV19	-	TRBJ2-5	TGTGCCAGTAGGCGGGACAGGGGTGAGACCCAGTACTTC	CASRRDRGETQYF
-	TRBV7-2	once	TRBJ2-1	TGTGCCAGCAGTACCGGGGACTGGAATGAGCAGTTCTTC	CASSTGDWNEQFF
-	TRBV6-6	-	TRBJ1-4	TGTGCCAGCGCCATAGCCCACGGTGAAAAACTGTTTTTT	CASAIAHGEKLFF
-	TRBV19	-	TRBJ1-5	TGTGCCAGTAGTAGCACGGCGGGGCCTCAGCCCCAGCATTTT	CASSSTAGPQPQHF
TRBD2	TRBV5-1	-	TRBJ2-1	TGCGCCAGCAGCTTGGCCTCTAGCGGGAGTTTCAATGAGCAGTTCTTC	CASSLASSGSFNEQFF
-	TRBV19	-	TRBJ1-2	TGTGCCAGTAGTATCTCAGGGGCGCCCGGCTACACCTTC	CASSISGAPGYTF
-	TRBV3-1/TRBV3-2	-	TRBJ2-1	TGTGCCAGCAGCCTAAAGGGTCGATTTGCCCGGGAGAGAAGATACAATGAGCAGTTCTTC	CASSLKGRFARERRYNEQFF
TRBD1	TRBV29-1	-	TRBJ2-7	TGCAGCGTTGAAGGAGGGGGCCACGAGCAGTACTTC	CSVEGGGHEQYF
-	TRBV19	-	TRBJ2-7	TGTGCCAGTAGTATAGTTGCGGGAGAGCAGTACTTC	CASSIVAGEQYF
-	TRBV5-1	-	TRBJ1-2	TGCGCCAGCAGCTTGGAACCAGGGGCCGGCTATGGCTACACCTTC	CASSLEPGAGYGYTF
-	TRBV6-5	-	TRBJ1-1	TGTGCCAGCAGTTACGTGGGTAGCTCTTCCGAAGCTTTCTTT	CASSYVGSSSEAFF
TRBD1	TRBV12-3/TRBV12-4	-	TRBJ1-4	TGTGCCAGCGGGGACAGAAATAATGAAAAACTGTTTTTT	CASGDRNNEKLFF
TRBD1	TRBV18	-	TRBJ1-6	TGTGCCAGCTCACCGGCCGGACAGGGGTTGAATTCACCCCTCCACTTT	CASSPAGQGLNSPLHF
TRBD1	TRBV29-1	-	TRBJ2-5	TGCAGCGTCGGGACAGGGACGGAGACCCAGTACTTC	CSVGTGTETQYF
-	TRBV5-1	-	TRBJ2-1	TGCGCCAGCAGCTTGGCCAGTTATACGTCCAATGAGCAGTTCTTC	CASSLASYTSNEQFF
TRBD2	TRBV19	-	TRBJ2-1	TGTGCCAGCAGAACTAGCGGGAGGGCCTATATCTACAATGAGCAGTTCTTC	CASRTSGRAYIYNEQFF
-	TRBV19	-	TRBJ1-1	TGTGCCAGTAGTACACAGGGAGTGGGGACTGAAGCTTTCTTT	CASSTQGVGTEAFF
-	TRBV18	-	TRBJ2-4	TGTGCCAGCTCACCACCGGGCGCACAGTTCAAAAACATTCAGTACTTC	CASSPPGAQFKNIQYF
TRBD1	TRBV11-3	-	TRBJ1-1	TGTGCCAGCAGCTTAGGGACAGGAGTGAACACTGAAGCTTTCTTT	CASSLGTGVNTEAFF
TRBD1	TRBV18	-	TRBJ1-4	TGTGCCAGCGGCAGGGACAGGAGTAATGAAAAACTGTTTTTT	CASGRDRSNEKLFF
-	TRBV11-3	once	TRBJ2-3	TGTGCCAGCAGCGCGAGGACGGGGGCAGATACGCAGTATTTT	CASSARTGADTQYF
-	TRBV6-5	-	TRBJ1-2	TGTGCCAGCAGTTCCGGGGACATCTATGGCTACACCTTC	CASSSGDIYGYTF
-	TRBV28	once	TRBJ1-2	TGTGCCACCGCAAGGAGGGAGGGCCCCTTGGACTATGGCTACACCTTC	CATARREGPLDYGYTF
TRBD2	TRBV7-3	-	TRBJ2-2	TGTGCCAGCAGCTCCCGGGGGCTAGCGGGAGGGATTCTCACCGGGGAGCTGTTTTTT	CASSSRGLAGGILTGELFF
TRBD2	TRBV6-5	-	TRBJ2-2	TGTGCCAGCAGAATTAGCGGGAGGCGCACCGGGGAGCTGTTTTTT	CASRISGRRTGELFF
-	TRBV5-1	once	TRBJ2-1	TGCGCCAGCAGCTTGGTATCAGGGAACTACAATGAGCAGTTCTTC	CASSLVSGNYNEQFF
-	TRBV11-3	-	TRBJ2-7	TGTGCCAGCAGCTTAGGAGTAGAAGCCGCCTACGAGCAGTACTTC	CASSLGVEAAYEQYF
TRBD2	TRBV27	-	TRBJ2-1	TGTGCCAGCAGTTTATGGAGTGGGAGGGTTCAGTTCTTC	CASSLWSGRVQFF